The clone carrying this T cell receptor beta chain was counted at least ten times. What it binds is unknown. TCRdb re-called the 5' RACE reads through MiXCR, storing one row per CDR3 protein. The sample yields some 270,000 distinct CDR3 sequences, about 8.3% seen once. These data come from a study of identical twins. Study results and limitations: When twins shared out-of-frame alpha sequences, those sequences had excess low generation probability.

The CDR3 loop spans 16 amino acids. With 1 base clipped from V and 3 bases from J, the junction kept 7 bases outside the gene matches. In germline, CDR1 is SGHRS, CDR2 YFSETQ. These data were likewise used in another study, on yellow fever vaccine responses in identical twins.

What was sequenced was CD8+ T cells sorted from blood. The V call is TRBV5-1, the J call TRBJ2-7, with 10 bases that match TRBD2. The TCR sequence derives from a woman aged 18-30 years in good health. In nucleotides, the CDR3 is TGCGCCAGCAGCTTGTACGCTAGCGGGGGAATCTACGAGCAGTACTTC. It codes for CASSLYASGGIYEQYF.